This T cell receptor beta chain appears in the sequencing data of a study of blood T cell repertoires in COVID-19. Each participant's cohort was designated according to participant-reported clinical history. Produced via immunoSEQ multiplex PCR; TCRdb's table is partial and in-frame only. Of roughly 340,000 clones in the sample, over 75% were seen once. V lost 3 bases to trimming and J lost 2 bases; unmatched junction nucleotides: 6. There are 17 residues in the CDR3. Germline CDR1 reads KGHSH; CDR2 reads LQKENI. The sequenced sample consisted of PBMCs or T cells enriched from blood (not recorded which). This sequence was found in a man aged 35 to 55 in a cohort exposed to, infected with or recovered from COVID-19 (not recorded which). V is TRBV18 and J is TRBJ2-6; 8 bases agree with TRBD1. This CDR3 reads CASSPDTGGAGANVLTF. The CDR3 nucleotides read TGTGCCAGCTCACCTGATACAGGGGGAGCTGGGGCCAACGTCCTGACTTTC.